These 9 T cell receptor beta chains were sequenced from one sample in a study of technical replicates of blood from several donors. Sequencing used immunoSEQ multiplex PCR; TCRdb keeps in-frame clones, though not all of them. The sample lists roughly 15,000 clones; about 89% were seen once. The sample consisted of PBMCs. Receptors were obtained from a human donor in good health.

This clone was found once. In DNA form, the CDR3 reads TGCGCCAGCAGCTGGGGATTAGCGGGAGGCACCCCCTACGAGCAGTACTTC. It translates to CASSWGLAGGTPYEQYF. The chain has TRBV5-1 and TRBJ2-7, with TRBD2 matching over 10 bases. Germline V gene lookup returns CDR1 SGHRS and CDR2 YFSETQ. V dropped 3 bases and J dropped 2; count of bases not matched to a gene: 11. The CDR3 spans 17 residues.

V and J are TRBV29-1 and TRBJ2-5; TRBD2 is a possible D gene (5 bases). Trimming shortened V by 4 bases and J by 4 bases, and 7 bases separated the two germline ends. The germline V gene has CDR1 SQVTM and CDR2 ANQGSEA. The CDR3 sequence is 11 residues long. The CDR3 is CSVVEVETQYF. For the CDR3, the DNA is TGCAGCGTTGTGGAGGTAGAGACCCAGTACTTC.

The rearrangement joins TRBV5-5 to TRBJ2-1, with 8 bases that match TRBD1. V lost 0 bases and J lost 5; bases outside the gene matches: 7. In germline, CDR1 is SGHKS, CDR2 YYEKEE (reference sequence). This CDR3 is 16 amino acids long. CDR3 sequence reads: CASSLEGTGYDNEQFF. CDR3 bases: TGTGCCAGCAGCTTGGAAGGGACAGGATATGACAATGAGCAGTTCTTC.

The gene calls are TRBV5-6 and TRBJ2-6; 7 bases align to TRBD1. The CDR3 sequence is 16 residues long. V was clipped by 1 base and J by 2 bases; unmatched bases: 3. The germline V gene encodes CDR1 SGHDT and CDR2 YYEEEE. The CDR3 reads CASSLRGGAGANVLTF. CDR3 DNA: TGTGCCAGCAGCTTGAGAGGGGGCGCTGGGGCCAACGTCCTGACTTTC.

In its sample, this clone was seen once. The chain employs TRBV18 and TRBJ2-7; 12 bases map to TRBD1. V dropped 4 bases and J dropped 5; count of bases not matched to a gene: 6. The CDR3 has 15 amino acids. CDR1 KGHSH and CDR2 LQKENI come from the germline V gene. This CDR3 reads CASSQVGTGGNEQYF. The DNA of the CDR3 is TGTGCCAGCTCACAGGTAGGGACAGGGGGCAACGAGCAGTACTTC. Using reference TRBV18 and TRBJ2-7 for the parts outside the CDR3, the full variable domain is NAGVMQNPRHLVRRRGQEARLRCSPMKGHSHVYWYRQLPEEGLKFMVYLQKENIIDESGMPKERFSAEFPKEGPSILRIQQVVRGDSAAYFCASSQVGTGGNEQYFGPGTRLTVT.

The chain couples TRBV11-2 to TRBJ1-1; D is unclear. The germline gives CDR1 SGHAT, CDR2 FQNNGV. The CDR3 runs 14 residues. Trimming shortened V by 0 bases and J by 4 bases, and 9 bases separated the two germline ends. CDR3 nucleotides: TGTGCCAGCAGCTTAGAGAGGGCCAGCACTGAAGCTTTCTTT. This gives the protein CASSLERASTEAFF.

The chain is built from TRBV5-6 and TRBJ1-2; maybe TRBD1 (5 bases). The CDR3 length is 13 residues. The germline gives CDR1 SGHDT, CDR2 YYEEEE. V lost 1 base and J 8 bases, leaving 12 bases between the germline ends. The CDR3 protein is CASSLFGGGGYTF. The CDR3 DNA reads as TGTGCCAGCAGCTTGTTCGGGGGAGGCGGCTACACCTTC. The full variable domain, in which reference TRBV5-6 and TRBJ1-2 provide the parts outside the CDR3, is DAGVTQSPTHLIKTRGQQVTLRCSPKSGHDTVSWYQQALGQGPQFIFQYYEEEERQRGNFPDRFSGHQFPNYSSELNVNALLLGDSALYLCASSLFGGGGYTFGSGTRLTVV.

This chain joins TRBV28 and TRBJ1-2; the match to TRBD1 covers 8 bases. The CDR3 loop spans 12 amino acids. Per germline, CDR1 MDHEN and CDR2 SYDVKM. V lost 6 bases to trimming and J lost 3 bases; unmatched junction nucleotides: 0. The CDR3, as DNA: TGTGCCAGCAGGGGACAGGACTATGGCTACACCTTC. It yields the protein CASRGQDYGYTF.

This sequence joins TRBV30 and TRBJ2-5; 7 bases are a match to TRBD2. J lost 5 bases, V lost 2 bases, and 8 bases had no gene match. CDR1 and CDR2 (germline): GTSNPN, SVGIG (reference sequence). This CDR3 is 14 amino acids long. The CDR3 DNA sequence: TGTGCCTGGAGTCGGGGCGGGAGCGGGGAGACCCAGTACTTC. Translation gives CAWSRGGSGETQYF.